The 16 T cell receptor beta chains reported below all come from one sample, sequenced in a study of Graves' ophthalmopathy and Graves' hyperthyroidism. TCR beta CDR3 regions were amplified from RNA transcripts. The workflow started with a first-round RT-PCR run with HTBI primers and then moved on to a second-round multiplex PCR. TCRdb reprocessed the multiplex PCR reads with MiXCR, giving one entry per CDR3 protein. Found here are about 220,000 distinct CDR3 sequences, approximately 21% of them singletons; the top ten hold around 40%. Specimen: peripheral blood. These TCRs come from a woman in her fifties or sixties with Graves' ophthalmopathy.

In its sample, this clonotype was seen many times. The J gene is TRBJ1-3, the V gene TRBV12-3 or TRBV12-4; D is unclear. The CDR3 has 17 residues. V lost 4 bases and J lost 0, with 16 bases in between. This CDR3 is CASSSETPGHSGNTIYF. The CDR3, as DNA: TGTGCCAGCAGTTCCGAGACACCGGGCCACTCTGGAAACACCATATATTTT.

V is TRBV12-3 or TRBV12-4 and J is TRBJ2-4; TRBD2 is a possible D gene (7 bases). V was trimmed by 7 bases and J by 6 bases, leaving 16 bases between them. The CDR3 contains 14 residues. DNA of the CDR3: TGTGCCAGCACCCTTGAGGGAGGGGGAAACATTCAGTACTTC. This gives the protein CASTLEGGGNIQYF.

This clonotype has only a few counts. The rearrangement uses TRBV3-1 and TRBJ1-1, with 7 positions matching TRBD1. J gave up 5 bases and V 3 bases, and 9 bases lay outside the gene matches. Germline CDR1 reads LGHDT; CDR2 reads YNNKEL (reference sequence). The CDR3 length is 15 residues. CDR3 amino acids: CASSHGDRVGTEAFF. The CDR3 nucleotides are TGTGCCAGCAGCCACGGTGACAGGGTGGGGACTGAAGCTTTCTTT.

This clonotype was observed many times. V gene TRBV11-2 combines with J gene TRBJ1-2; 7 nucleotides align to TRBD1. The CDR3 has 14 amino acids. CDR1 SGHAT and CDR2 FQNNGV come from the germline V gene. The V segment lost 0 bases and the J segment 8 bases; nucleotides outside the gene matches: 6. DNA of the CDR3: TGTGCCAGCAGCTTAGAGAGAACAGGGGCAGGCTACACCTTC. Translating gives CASSLERTGAGYTF.

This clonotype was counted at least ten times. The CDR3 region has the DNA TGTGCCAGCAGTTCCGGACAGACCTACACTGAAGCTTTCTTT. As protein: CASSSGQTYTEAFF. The chain recombines TRBV27 with TRBJ1-1, with D tentatively TRBD1 (6 bases). This CDR3 has 14 amino acids. Per germline, CDR1 MNHEY and CDR2 SMNVEV (reference sequence). V was pared by 4 bases and J by 3 bases, with 12 bases between.

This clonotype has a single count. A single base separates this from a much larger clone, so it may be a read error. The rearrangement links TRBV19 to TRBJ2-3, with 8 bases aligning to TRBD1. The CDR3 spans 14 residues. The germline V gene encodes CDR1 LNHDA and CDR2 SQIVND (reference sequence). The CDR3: CVSSRGHLGDTQYF. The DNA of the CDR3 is TGTGTCAGTAGCAGGGGGCACCTCGGAGATACGCAGTATTTT.

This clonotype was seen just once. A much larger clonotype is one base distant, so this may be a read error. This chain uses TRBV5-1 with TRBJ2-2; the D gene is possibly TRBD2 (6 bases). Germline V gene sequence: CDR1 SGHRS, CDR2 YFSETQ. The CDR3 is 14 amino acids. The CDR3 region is CASSSQGSTGELLF. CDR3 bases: TGCGCCAGCAGCTCTCAGGGTTCGACGGGGGAGCTGCTTTTT. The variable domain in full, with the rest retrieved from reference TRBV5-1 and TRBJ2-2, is KAGVTQTPRYLIKTRGQQVTLSCSPISGHRSVSWYQQTPGQGLQFLFEYFSETQRNKGNFPGRFSGRQFSNSRSEMNVSTLELGDSALYLCASSSQGSTGELLFGEGSRLTVL.

Here the CDR3 reads CAWSVEGQEAGELFF. In nucleotides, the CDR3 is TGTGCCTGGAGTGTCGAGGGACAGGAGGCCGGGGAGCTGTTTTTT. This chain links TRBV30 with TRBJ2-2, with 8 nucleotides matching TRBD1. Germline CDR1 is GTSNPN and CDR2 is SVGIG (reference sequence). Unmatched junction bases numbered 6, after V lost 0 bases and J lost 6 bases. CDR3 length: 15 amino acids.

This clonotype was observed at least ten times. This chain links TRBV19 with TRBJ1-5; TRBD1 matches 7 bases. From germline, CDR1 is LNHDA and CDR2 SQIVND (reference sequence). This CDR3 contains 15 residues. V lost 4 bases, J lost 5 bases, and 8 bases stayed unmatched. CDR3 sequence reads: CASSRRGQMHQPQHF. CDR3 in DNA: TGTGCCAGTAGTAGGAGGGGACAGATGCATCAGCCCCAGCATTTT.

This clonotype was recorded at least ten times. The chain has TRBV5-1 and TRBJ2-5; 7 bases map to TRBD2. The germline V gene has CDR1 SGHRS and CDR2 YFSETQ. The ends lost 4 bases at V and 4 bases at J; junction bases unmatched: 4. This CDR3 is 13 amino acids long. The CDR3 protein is CASSAGGRETQYF. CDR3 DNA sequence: TGCGCCAGCAGCGCCGGGGGGAGAGAGACCCAGTACTTC.

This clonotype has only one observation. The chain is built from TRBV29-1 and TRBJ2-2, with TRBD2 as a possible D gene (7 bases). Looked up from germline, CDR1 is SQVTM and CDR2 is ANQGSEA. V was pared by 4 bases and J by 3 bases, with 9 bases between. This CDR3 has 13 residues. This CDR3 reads CSVAGGDTGELFF. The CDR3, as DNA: TGCAGCGTTGCGGGGGGCGACACCGGGGAGCTGTTTTTT.

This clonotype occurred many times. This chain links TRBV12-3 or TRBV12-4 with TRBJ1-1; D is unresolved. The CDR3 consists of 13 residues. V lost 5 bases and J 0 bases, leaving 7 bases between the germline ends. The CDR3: CASSRDLNTEAFF. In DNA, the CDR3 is TGTGCCAGCAGTCGAGACTTGAACACTGAAGCTTTCTTT.

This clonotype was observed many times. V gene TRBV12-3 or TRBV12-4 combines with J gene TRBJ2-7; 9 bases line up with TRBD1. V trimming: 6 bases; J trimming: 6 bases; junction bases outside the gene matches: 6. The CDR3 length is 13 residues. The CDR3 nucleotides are TGTGCCAGCAGCCACTACAGGGGGCGCGAGCAGTACTTC. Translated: CASSHYRGREQYF.

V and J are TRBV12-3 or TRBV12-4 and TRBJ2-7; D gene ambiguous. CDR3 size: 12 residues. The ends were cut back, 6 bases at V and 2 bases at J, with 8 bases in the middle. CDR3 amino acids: CASSNGPYEQYF. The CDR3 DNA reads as TGTGCCAGCAGCAACGGGCCCTACGAGCAGTACTTC.

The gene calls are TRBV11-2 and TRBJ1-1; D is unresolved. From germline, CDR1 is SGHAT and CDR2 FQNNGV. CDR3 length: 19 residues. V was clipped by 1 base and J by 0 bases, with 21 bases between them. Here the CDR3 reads CASSLVRYSGKPLNTEAFF. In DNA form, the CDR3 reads TGTGCCAGCAGCTTAGTTCGATATTCGGGCAAACCGTTGAACACTGAAGCTTTCTTT.

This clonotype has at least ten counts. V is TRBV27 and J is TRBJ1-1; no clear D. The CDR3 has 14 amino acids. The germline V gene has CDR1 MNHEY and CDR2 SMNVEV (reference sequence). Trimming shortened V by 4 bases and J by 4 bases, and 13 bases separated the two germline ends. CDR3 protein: CASSWSGGITEAFF. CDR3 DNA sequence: TGTGCCAGCAGTTGGTCGGGCGGTATCACTGAAGCTTTCTTT.